These 3 T cell receptor beta chains were sequenced from one sample in a study of blood T cells in healthy people across ages. Combining a sample-barcoded 5' primer with a J-beta primer mix, a second PCR ran for roughly 7 to 12 cycles. TCRdb called the 5' RACE reads again in MiXCR, with one record for every CDR3 protein. This sample has fewer than 750,000 distinct CDR3 sequences, with about 51% found just once. Input material: blood. The receptors originated from an elderly woman in good health.

This clonotype came up many times. The chain carries TRBV20-1 and TRBJ2-1; D is perhaps TRBD1 (6 bases). Germline CDR1 and CDR2: DFQATT and SNEGSKA (reference sequence). The V end lost 3 bases, the J end lost 3 bases, and 15 bases lay between the germline ends. This CDR3 spans 15 amino acids. Here the CDR3 DNA reads TGCAGTGCTAGTGACAACAGGGCGGTCTACAATGAGCAGTTCTTC. This encodes CSASDNRAVYNEQFF.

This chain uses TRBV6-5 with TRBJ2-7; D might be TRBD1 or TRBD2, each matching 5 bases. CDR1 is MNHEY and CDR2 is SVGAGI in the germline V gene. The CDR3 spans 14 residues. The V and J ends lost 8 bases and 6 bases respectively, with 20 bases between them. The CDR3 DNA follows: TGTGCCAGCTGGGGGTTTAGCGATCGGGGCGAGCAGTACTTC. It is translated as CASWGFSDRGEQYF.

The genes are TRBV4-1 and TRBJ2-1; D remains unclear. The CDR3 is 17 residues long. V was shortened by 0 bases and J by 0 bases, with 12 bases between the two germline ends. Germline loops: CDR1 MGHRA, CDR2 YSYEKL. CDR3 sequence (DNA): TGCGCCAGCAGCCAAGATCGAGCAGCTGTCTCCTACAATGAGCAGTTCTTC. Protein: CASSQDRAAVSYNEQFF.